Here is one T cell receptor (beta chain) with its context. These data originate in a study of blood T cell repertoires in COVID-19. In the study overall: The samples span acute and convalescent COVID-19 from the United States, Italy and Spain. PBMCs, B-cell-depleted T cells, or T cells provided the cDNA or gDNA that made up the material.

V lost 1 base and J lost 1; bases outside the gene matches: 8. The CDR3 has 19 amino acids. Germline CDR1 SEHNR, CDR2 FQNEAQ (reference sequence). Under the authors' procedure: Amplified reference gene primers provided the basis for estimating nucleated cell counts. Profiling relied on immunoSEQ multiplex PCR, and the TCRdb table lists in-frame clones only, not all of them. Clone size and the V and J calls come from that table; the DNA yielded D and trimming. The data contain a few hundred thousand clones, approximately 85% of them seen just once; the ten biggest clones take up 1.5% to 2%. This clonotype was sampled from a woman aged 45 to 65 with acute or convalescent COVID-19. The specimen was peripheral blood. This chain joins TRBV7-9 and TRBJ2-6, with 9 positions matching TRBD1. CDR3 DNA sequence: TGTGCCAGCAGCTTAGTGTTGGGACAGGGTAGGTCTGGGGCCAACGTCCTGACTTTC. It codes for CASSLVLGQGRSGANVLTF.